The 13 T cell receptor beta chains presented below share a single source sample, sequenced in a study of blood T cell repertoires in COVID-19 (TCRdb year 2020). Libraries came from the immunoSEQ multiplex PCR assay. The clones in this table, taken by TCRdb from immuneACCESS, are in-frame only. Not every clone is retained; where verified, under half of the shortfall comes from an unresolved V gene, and the cause of the rest is unknown. Recorded for this sample are 76,000 or so clones; around 88% of them occurred a single time. The ten largest clones add up to 6.5% to 8.5% of the sample. The specimen sequenced was peripheral blood. The origin of the receptors is a young man with acute or convalescent COVID-19.

The CDR3 DNA follows: TGTGCCAGCAGCCAAGACAGATCCTCCTACGAGCAGTACTTC. Residues: CASSQDRSSYEQYF. This chain links TRBV2 with TRBJ2-7, with a weak D call TRBD1 (5 bases). Trimming took off 6 bases at V and 0 bases at J, with 12 bases between the two ends. The germline V gene has CDR1 SNHLY and CDR2 FYNNEI. This CDR3 has 14 amino acids.

The chain has TRBV28 and TRBJ1-4, with 9 positions matching TRBD1. Germline V lookup: CDR1 MDHEN, CDR2 SYDVKM. The ends lost 6 bases at V and 8 bases at J; junction bases unmatched: 10. CDR3 length: 15 amino acids. CDR3 sequence reads: CASSWAGTGNEKLFF. The CDR3 DNA is TGTGCCAGCAGCTGGGCCGGGACAGGGAACGAAAAACTGTTTTTT.

This chain links TRBV24-1 with TRBJ2-3; D possibly corresponds to TRBD1 (5 bases). This CDR3 is built from 14 residues. The V end was cut by 8 bases, the J end by 9 bases, with 20 bases between. Germline V lookup: CDR1 KGHDR, CDR2 SFDVKD. CDR3 nucleotides: TGTGCCACCACGGACACTGAGCCACATCTGACGCAGTATTTT. Residues: CATTDTEPHLTQYF.

The V and J genes are TRBV27 and TRBJ2-7; D remains unclear. With 0 bases removed from V and 2 bases from J, the gap between germline ends came to 5 bases. Germline lookup yields CDR1 MNHEY and CDR2 SMNVEV (reference sequence). The CDR3 has 13 amino acids. The CDR3 coding sequence is TGTGCCAGCAGTTTATCGACTGCCTACGAGCAGTACTTC. Its protein product is CASSLSTAYEQYF.

Comment on this clone: The germline gene is not matched at one end of the junction; a read error may be the cause. The rearrangement uses TRBV19 and TRBJ2-2; TRBD2 might be the D (5 bases). The CDR3 totals 15 residues. Germline-derived CDR1 and CDR2 are LNHDA and SQIVND (reference sequence). CDR3: CASTLTYQYTGELFF. The DNA of the CDR3 is TGTGCCAGTACCCTTACCTACCAGTACACCGGGGAGCTATTTTTT.

This clone was recorded a few times. This chain uses TRBV4-3 with TRBJ1-6, with TRBD1 matching 9 bases. The trim removed 6 bases at V and 9 bases at J, leaving 6 bases unmatched. The germline gives CDR1 LGHNA, CDR2 YSLEER. The CDR3 sequence is 14 residues long. The CDR3 reads CASRGGTGRSPLHF. CDR3 sequence (DNA): TGCGCCAGCAGGGGGGGGACAGGGCGTTCACCCCTCCACTTT.

The chain links TRBV19 to TRBJ2-2, with D possibly being TRBD2 (5 bases). Trimming cost V 6 bases and J 4 bases, with 12 bases left between them. Looked up from germline, CDR1 is LNHDA and CDR2 is SQIVND (reference sequence). The length of the CDR3 is 14 residues. CDR3 nucleotide sequence: TGTGCCAGTAGAACCCACCGGGGCACCGGGGAGCTGTTTTTT. Residues: CASRTHRGTGELFF.

This chain links TRBV5-6 with TRBJ1-1; D might be TRBD1 (6 bases). Trimming shortened V by 4 bases and J by 6 bases, and 19 bases separated the two germline ends. CDR3 length: 15 amino acids. Looked up from germline, CDR1 is SGHDT and CDR2 is YYEEEE. As DNA, the CDR3 is TGTGCCAGCAGCAACAGGGAATTGGTCGTATCTGAAGCTTTCTTT. The encoded protein is CASSNRELVVSEAFF.

J is TRBJ1-4 and V is TRBV4-3; TRBD1 might be the D (5 bases). V gave up 4 bases and J gave up 8 bases, with 17 bases separating them. CDR1 and CDR2 (germline): LGHNA, YSLEER. This CDR3 is 15 amino acids long. CDR3 DNA sequence: TGCGCCAGCAGCCGGTCCCGGGGGACTTCGGAAAAACTGTTTTTT. It translates to CASSRSRGTSEKLFF.

CDR3 region: CASSETSGWFDTQYF. CDR3 in DNA: TGTGCCAGCAGTGAAACCAGCGGGTGGTTTGATACGCAGTATTTT. V is TRBV25-1 and J is TRBJ2-3, with a tentative D call TRBD2 (6 bases). The CDR3 contains 15 residues. Trimming removed 2 bases at V and 6 bases at J, with 15 bases between. Per the germline V gene, CDR1 is MGHDK and CDR2 is SYGVNS.

The genes are TRBV14 and TRBJ2-3, with 11 bases aligning to TRBD2. CDR1 and CDR2 (germline): SGHDN, FVKESK. This CDR3 is built from 16 residues. Germline trimming cut 3 bases from V and 5 bases from J; bases unmatched to any gene: 7. The CDR3 DNA is TGTGCCAGCAGCCACCTTAGCGGGAGGGCCCAAGATACGCAGTATTTT. It encodes CASSHLSGRAQDTQYF.

The rearrangement joins TRBV2 to TRBJ1-5; D unclear. Trimming pared 2 bases from V and 3 bases from J, leaving 8 bases between. This CDR3 contains 14 residues. Germline V CDR1 and CDR2: SNHLY, FYNNEI. DNA for the CDR3: TGTGCCAGCAGTGAACTGCCAGTCAATCAGCCCCAGCATTTT. The encoded protein is CASSELPVNQPQHF.

The DNA of the CDR3 is TGTGCCAGCAGTGAACGGCGAGGTGCCTACGAGCAGTACTTC. Protein product: CASSERRGAYEQYF. The chain combines TRBV2 with TRBJ2-7; D is ambiguous. The V end was cut by 2 bases, the J end by 2 bases, with 10 bases between. The CDR3 totals 14 residues. The germline gives CDR1 SNHLY, CDR2 FYNNEI.